The 27 T cell receptor beta chains below come from one sample, sequenced in a study of T cell responses to AZD1222 COVID-19 vaccine (dated by TCRdb to about 2021). Receptor amplification or capture employed the immunoSEQ multiplex PCR assay. TCRdb obtained this table from immuneACCESS and retained in-frame rearrangements with V and J assigned. These tables miss some clones; where compared with another copy, unresolved V genes account for less than half of the shortfall, and the remainder is unexplained. Recorded for this sample are more than 95,000 clones; roughly 93% of them occurred a single time. The ten largest account for 2.5% to 3.5% of the sample. Read against the paper, the sample's time point label means: baseline before first vaccination. The source was peripheral blood, collected on day 0 of AZD1222 vaccination. These receptors were obtained from an adult in good health.

This chain uses TRBV7-9 with TRBJ1-2, with D tentatively TRBD1 (5 bases). V lost 0 bases and J lost 4, with 12 bases in between. This CDR3 is 15 amino acids long. Germline V gene lookup returns CDR1 SEHNR and CDR2 FQNEAQ (reference sequence). Here the CDR3 reads CASSLAGGSGYGYTF. Written as DNA, the CDR3 is TGTGCCAGCAGCTTAGCTGGGGGATCAGGCTATGGCTACACCTTC.

As DNA, the CDR3 is TGTGCCAGTAGTACCCGAGCGGGAGGGCCGTACAATGAGCAGTTCTTC. Translation: CASSTRAGGPYNEQFF. This sequence joins TRBV19 and TRBJ2-1; 10 bases map to TRBD2. Germline assignment: CDR1 LNHDA and CDR2 SQIVND (reference sequence). J lost 4 bases, V lost 4 bases, and 7 bases had no gene match. CDR3 length: 16 amino acids.

The chain links TRBV29-1 to TRBJ2-5; tentatively, D is TRBD2 (5 bases). The V end was cut by 2 bases, the J end by 2 bases, with 18 bases between. The length of the CDR3 is 16 residues. CDR1 SQVTM and CDR2 ANQGSEA come from the germline V gene. In DNA, the CDR3 is TGCAGCGTTGAATTTCTTAGCGATATAAGACAAGAGACCCAGTACTTC. Its translation: CSVEFLSDIRQETQYF.

This clone was seen only once. The rearrangement uses TRBV18 and TRBJ2-2, with TRBD2 as a possible D gene (5 bases). Per germline, CDR1 KGHSH and CDR2 LQKENI. The V and J ends lost 2 bases and 5 bases respectively, with 15 bases between them. The CDR3 sequence is 16 residues long. CDR3 nucleotides: TGTGCCAGCTCACCATCAATCAGCTCGGGGACCGGGGAGCTGTTTTTT. Residues: CASSPSISSGTGELFF.

This rearrangement joins TRBV29-1 to TRBJ2-7; D may be TRBD1 (5 bases). The CDR3 is 12 residues long. V was trimmed by 8 bases and J by 4 bases, leaving 15 bases between them. Per the germline V gene, CDR1 is SQVTM and CDR2 is ANQGSEA. In DNA, the CDR3 is TGCAGCTACGGAGAGACAGCATACGAGCAGTACTTC. It codes for CSYGETAYEQYF.

V usage is TRBV27 and J usage is TRBJ2-6, with D possibly being TRBD1 (6 bases). V dropped 5 bases and J dropped 0 bases, with 14 bases sitting between them. Germline V gene data show CDR1 as MNHEY and CDR2 as SMNVEV (reference sequence). The CDR3 extends over 17 amino acids. The DNA of the CDR3 is TGTGCCAGCAGTCTTAAATGGACAGACTCTGGGGCCAACGTCCTGACTTTC. This encodes CASSLKWTDSGANVLTF. The full variable domain, with the rest looked up from reference TRBV27 and TRBJ2-6, is EAQVTQNPRYLITVTGKKLTVTCSQNMNHEYMSWYRQDPGLGLRQIYYSMNVEVTDKGDVPEGYKVSRKEKRNFPLILESPSPNQTSLYFCASSLKWTDSGANVLTFGAGSRLTVL.

The V and J genes are TRBV6-6 and TRBJ2-7; possible D gene TRBD2, 5 bases. This CDR3 contains 14 residues. Germline V CDR1 and CDR2: MNHNY, SVGAGI (reference sequence). Trimming removed 2 bases from V and 0 bases from J, with 8 bases in between. CDR3 coding DNA: TGTGCCAGCAGTTACCCGGGGAGCTCCTACGAGCAGTACTTC. Its translation is CASSYPGSSYEQYF.

The genes are TRBV27 and TRBJ2-1; 7 nucleotides agree with TRBD2. V shed 3 bases, J shed 6 bases, and the junction held 8 bases outside the gene matches. The CDR3 loop spans 15 amino acids. Germline-derived CDR1 and CDR2 are MNHEY and SMNVEV (reference sequence). CDR3: CASSFPPGGANEQFF. The CDR3 DNA reads as TGTGCCAGCAGTTTCCCCCCGGGAGGTGCCAATGAGCAGTTCTTC.

The chain carries TRBV11-2 and TRBJ1-2; the D is unclear. Germline lookup yields CDR1 SGHAT and CDR2 FQNNGV. CDR3 length: 16 amino acids. The V end was cut by 5 bases, the J end by 6 bases, with 22 bases between. CDR3 amino acids: CASSHLDTRTRNGYTF. CDR3 in DNA: TGTGCCAGCAGCCATCTCGATACCCGGACGCGGAATGGCTACACCTTC.

This chain joins TRBV6-5 and TRBJ2-1; 7 bases align to TRBD2. The CDR3 length is 15 residues. V shed 8 bases and J 6 bases; nucleotides not matched to a gene: 13. Germline assignment: CDR1 MNHEY and CDR2 SVGAGI. CDR3 sequence reads: CASSRGDRFFNEQFF. The DNA of the CDR3 is TGTGCCAGCTCACGGGGGGATCGTTTCTTCAATGAGCAGTTCTTC.

The CDR3 DNA is TGCGCCAGCAGCTTGGGGGGTCACATTAGCTCTGGAAACACCATATATTTT. This sequence encodes CASSLGGHISSGNTIYF. The rearrangement links TRBV5-1 to TRBJ1-3; D remains ambiguous. Trimming removed 0 bases at V and 0 bases at J, with 13 bases between. The germline CDR1 and CDR2 sequences are SGHRS and YFSETQ. CDR3 length equals 17 residues. Combining the CDR3 with reference TRBV5-1 and TRBJ1-3 gives the whole variable domain KAGVTQTPRYLIKTRGQQVTLSCSPISGHRSVSWYQQTPGQGLQFLFEYFSETQRNKGNFPGRFSGRQFSNSRSEMNVSTLELGDSALYLCASSLGGHISSGNTIYFGEGSWLTVV.

CDR3 in amino acids: CASSLSNGGTEAFF. The CDR3 DNA reads TGCGCCAGCAGCTTGTCAAACGGGGGCACTGAAGCTTTCTTT. This sequence joins TRBV5-1 and TRBJ1-1, with a tentative D call TRBD1 (5 bases). This CDR3 is 14 amino acids long. The germline V and J ends were trimmed by 1 base and 4 bases, with 11 bases remaining between them. Germline V lookup: CDR1 SGHRS, CDR2 YFSETQ.

V usage is TRBV28 and J usage is TRBJ2-1; D uncertain. Between the trimmed V and J ends, which lost 7 bases and 2 bases, there was a span of 27 bases. This CDR3 contains 19 residues. Per the germline V gene, CDR1 is MDHEN and CDR2 is SYDVKM. CDR3 in DNA: TGTGCCAGCAAACCACCCTACTCGGTGGCAGGACGAACCTACAATGAGCAGTTCTTC. The encoded protein is CASKPPYSVAGRTYNEQFF.

This clone was observed once. This chain joins TRBV14 and TRBJ2-3; TRBD2 matches at 10 bases. The J segment lost 8 bases and the V segment lost 0 bases, leaving 8 bases of the junction unmatched. The CDR3 is made up of 16 amino acids. Germline-derived CDR1 and CDR2 are SGHDN and FVKESK. The CDR3 DNA reads as TGTGCCAGCAGCCAAGATAGGTTAGCGGGAGGTCGTACGCAGTATTTT. This encodes CASSQDRLAGGRTQYF.

The chain recombines TRBV20-1 with TRBJ1-2; the D is unclear. V was clipped by 6 bases and J by 5 bases, with 7 bases between them. This CDR3 is 10 amino acids long. The germline CDR1 and CDR2 sequences are DFQATT and SNEGSKA (reference sequence). Here the CDR3 reads CSAEYYGYTF. The CDR3 DNA is TGCAGTGCAGAATATTATGGCTACACCTTC.

This rearrangement joins TRBV25-1 to TRBJ1-2; the D is unclear. CDR3 length: 15 residues. Germline CDR1 is MGHDK and CDR2 is SYGVNS. The V end was cut by 3 bases, the J end by 1 base, with 12 bases between. This chain's CDR3 is CASSDGSRSNYGYTF. The CDR3 DNA reads as TGTGCCAGCAGTGACGGCAGCAGGAGTAACTATGGCTACACCTTC.

This chain connects TRBV7-9 to TRBJ2-2, with TRBD1 identical over 8 bases. CDR1 is SEHNR and CDR2 is FQNEAQ in the germline V gene (reference sequence). This CDR3 region has 14 residues. With 7 bases clipped from V and 5 bases from J, the junction kept 6 bases outside the gene matches. This CDR3 reads CASIGQGKTGELFF. CDR3 DNA sequence: TGTGCCAGCATAGGACAGGGAAAAACCGGGGAGCTGTTTTTT.

There are a few counts of this clone. This chain links TRBV6-1 with TRBJ1-2; 8 nucleotides agree with TRBD1. This CDR3 region has 15 residues. Germline values: CDR1 MNHNS, CDR2 SASEGT. V was clipped by 1 base and J by 0 bases; unmatched bases: 1. CDR3 sequence reads: CASSEGTGPNYGYTF. For the CDR3, the DNA is TGTGCCAGCAGTGAAGGGACAGGGCCTAACTATGGCTACACCTTC.

J is TRBJ2-1 and V is TRBV4-1; 15 bases match TRBD2. The CDR3 length is 16 residues. Trimming at V came to 5 bases and at J to 7 bases, leaving 6 bases not matched to a gene. The germline gives CDR1 MGHRA, CDR2 YSYEKL. CDR3 amino acids: CASSFRTSGRANEQFF. The CDR3 coding sequence is TGCGCCAGCAGCTTCCGGACTAGCGGGAGGGCGAATGAGCAGTTCTTC.

The chain recombines TRBV28 with TRBJ2-3; D ambiguous. Trimming cost V 3 bases and J 2 bases, with 0 bases left between them. This CDR3 has 11 amino acids. Per the germline V gene, CDR1 is MDHEN and CDR2 is SYDVKM. CDR3 nucleotides: TGTGCCAGCAGTTTCACAGATACGCAGTATTTT. Its protein product is CASSFTDTQYF.

The chain has TRBV5-1 and TRBJ2-7, with no clear D. This CDR3 has 14 residues. Trimming pared 7 bases from V and 3 bases from J, leaving 17 bases between. From germline, CDR1 is SGHRS and CDR2 YFSETQ. CDR3 protein: CASAQALLSYEQYF. The CDR3 nucleotides are TGCGCCAGCGCGCAGGCCCTCCTAAGCTACGAGCAGTACTTC.

The chain links TRBV3-1 (or the pseudogene TRBV3-2) to TRBJ1-3; no reliable D call. V was trimmed by 4 bases and J by 10 bases, leaving 11 bases between them. The CDR3 is made up of 12 amino acids. Germline-derived CDR1 and CDR2 are LGHDT and YNNKEL (reference sequence). The CDR3 nucleotides read TGTGCCAGCAGCCGAGACGGGAGAACCATATATTTT. Translating gives CASSRDGRTIYF.

The chain joins TRBV29-1 to TRBJ2-7; tentatively, D is TRBD1 or TRBD2 (5 bases each). Trimming pared 4 bases from V and 2 bases from J, leaving 9 bases between. This CDR3 region has 12 residues. The germline V gene has CDR1 SQVTM and CDR2 ANQGSEA. CDR3 DNA: TGCAGCGTTGTCGGGGCCACCTACGAGCAGTACTTC. Amino acid sequence: CSVVGATYEQYF.

A single count supports this clone. This chain joins TRBV18 and TRBJ1-1; weak D call: TRBD1 (5 bases). This CDR3 comprises 15 residues. V shed 4 bases and J shed 1 base, with 13 bases lying between them. Germline CDR1 is KGHSH and CDR2 is LQKENI. Written as DNA, the CDR3 is TGTGCCAGCTCACAGGGGTTAACCGGGAACACTGAAGCTTTCTTT. This translates into CASSQGLTGNTEAFF.

The V and J genes are TRBV19 and TRBJ1-1, with no clear D. Trimming left V 5 bases short and J 2 bases short, with 12 bases between. Germline-derived CDR1 and CDR2 are LNHDA and SQIVND (reference sequence). The CDR3 length is 14 residues. The CDR3 nucleotides read TGTGCCAGTAGTTCAGGAATTTCAAACACTGAAGCTTTCTTT. Translation gives CASSSGISNTEAFF. The full variable domain, rest sourced from reference TRBV19 and TRBJ1-1, is DGGITQSPKYLFRKEGQNVTLSCEQNLNHDAMYWYRQDPGQGLRLIYYSQIVNDFQKGDIAEGYSVSREKKESFPLTVTSAQKNPTAFYLCASSSGISNTEAFFGQGTRLTVV.

The chain joins TRBV4-1 to TRBJ1-4, with TRBD1 as a possible D gene (6 bases). Germline V gives CDR1 MGHRA, CDR2 YSYEKL. This CDR3 region has 14 residues. Trimming took 2 bases from V and 7 from J, leaving 11 bases between them. DNA for the CDR3: TGCGCCAGCAGCCAAACAGGGACGATTGAAAAACTGTTTTTT. This encodes CASSQTGTIEKLFF.

The rearrangement links TRBV20-1 to TRBJ2-1; 11 bases line up with TRBD2. The germline V gene has CDR1 DFQATT and CDR2 SNEGSKA (reference sequence). There are 19 residues in the CDR3. The trim removed 3 bases at V and 6 bases at J, leaving 19 bases unmatched. The CDR3 sequence is CSASAPTGVTGLAANEQFF. CDR3 nucleotide sequence: TGCAGTGCTAGTGCCCCTACAGGGGTAACGGGACTAGCGGCCAATGAGCAGTTCTTC.